This T cell receptor beta chain was documented in a study of blood T cells in healthy people across ages (dated by TCRdb to 2013 to 2016). A note on the overall study: In model experiments, roughly one uniquely barcoded TCR beta cDNA molecule per two T cells was captured by template switching. Age-related changes in TCR beta repertoire diversity were measured in the study by deep sequencing normalized with unique cDNA molecular identifiers. The donors were divided into four age groups: young (average around 16 years), middle-aged (about 40), aged (roughly 66) and long-lived (roughly 82). To avoid experimental bias, donors of different ages were randomly spread across the sequencing lanes. Using the same blood draw, the study looked at two additional independent replicas of 1 million unique cDNA reads for two donors, one aged 18 to 30 and the other aged 80 or older. Beyond this particular receptor, the publication reports: As age increased, observed TCR beta diversity per million T cells dropped in a roughly linear way, and a significant reduction was already evident by age about 40. Because profiling used bulk unsorted PBMCs, naive and antigen-experienced compartments could not be compared conclusively. The percentage of naive T cells measured by flow cytometry correlated strongly with observed TCR beta diversity. The CMV infection status of donors was not known, potentially confounding age-related changes in expanded clonotypes. Total diversity estimates from one million sequenced T cells were considered lower bounds and underestimates. Compared with the aged group, more naive CD4+ T cells, fewer expanded clones and increased TCR diversity were shown by the long-lived group, suggesting age selection.

From the germline V gene, CDR1 is MDHEN and CDR2 is SYDVKM. Deletion took 4 bases off V and 0 bases off J, with a span of 13 bases between the germline ends. The CDR3 sequence holds 16 residues, the cysteine and phenylalanine included. Only the CDR3 DNA is retained, 48 bases long and in frame from the first base. In regard to this clonotype: Its antigen remains unidentified. No base qualities exist here, and no much larger clone lies one base off it.

Donors were 40 or so systemically healthy Caucasian individuals from Russia aged roughly 6 to 90 years. Each donor gave 9.5 to 10 milliliters of peripheral blood, drawn into EDTA-treated Vacutainer tubes. PBMCs were isolated by Ficoll-Paque density-gradient centrifugation, with at least 6.5 million obtained per sample. Total RNA was extracted from PBMCs with Trizol reagent, with at least 5 micrograms obtained per sample. The percentages of naive CD45RAhigh/CD27high T cells were determined by flow cytometry on a PBMC aliquot from every donor. Libraries were prepared through 5' RACE. The sequencing machine was an Illumina HiSeq 2500. A second PCR of roughly 7 to 11 cycles was run with a J-beta primer mix and a sample-barcoded 5' primer. Each TCR beta cDNA molecule received a unique molecular identifier from a template-switch 5' adaptor carrying 12 random nucleotides. Each sample yielded at least 2.5 million CDR3-containing paired-end reads. The Mint cDNA synthesis kit, primed by a TRBC-specific oligonucleotide, was used to synthesize first-strand cDNA from all RNA. After uracil-DNA glycosylase treatment, a first 18-cycle PCR used universal primers M1SS and BC2_uni_R on all cDNA. The authors' pipeline ran thus. Each sample was normalized by randomly selecting 1 million high-quality reads, each carrying a distinct molecular identifier. Instead of being binned into consensus sequences, reads that shared molecular identifiers were thrown out. MiTCR, set to a Q25 quality threshold and the strictest error-elimination algorithm, was used for CDR3 identification, clonotype clustering and error correction. Lower-bound total TCR beta diversity was estimated with a nonparametric unseen species model using Euler transformation. TCRdb reanalyzed the raw reads on its own, using fastp at Q25 for trimming and MiXCR for clone calling, and kept in-frame beta chains. One record per CDR3 amino acid sequence lists the most common genes and DNA. The V and J calls follow TCRdb's processing rather than the paper's. The sample table lists roughly 1.7 million distinct CDR3 sequences, about 32% of them with a count of one. The top ten constitute roughly 12% of the sample.

The chain is encoded by TRBV28 joined to TRBJ2-4, with a weak D call of TRBD1 (6 bases match). The receptor was derived from a young woman in good health. The sequencing sample was made of blood. The CDR3 reads as follows: CASSSFWGLAKNIQYF. The DNA sequence reads TGTGCCAGCAGTTCCTTCTGGGGGCTAGCCAAAAACATTCAGTACTTC.